The clone carrying this T cell receptor beta chain appeared many times. The data were taken from a study of neurological immune-mediated disorders. Germline V gives CDR1 SGHDN, CDR2 FVKESK. Trimming cost V 1 base and J 6 bases, with 7 bases left between them. This CDR3 spans 14 amino acids. TCRdb used MiXCR to reprocess the 5' RACE reads, holding one entry per CDR3 protein. The sample holds about 16,000 distinct CDR3 sequences; 14% to 15% are singletons and the top ten take roughly an eighth. The sequenced sample consisted of PBMCs. This clonotype was sampled from a man in his 60s with HTLV-1-associated myelopathy (HAM/TSP). The chain combines TRBV14 with TRBJ1-6; no definite D call. CDR3 in amino acids: CASSQVDGNSPLHF. The CDR3 nucleotides read TGTGCCAGCAGCCAAGTGGACGGTAATTCACCCCTCCACTTT.